This T cell receptor (beta chain) was captured by sequencing in a study of blood T cell repertoires in COVID-19. V lost 2 bases and J lost 1, with 8 bases in between. CDR3 length equals 14 residues. In germline, CDR1 is SGHTA, CDR2 FQGNSA. Here immunoSEQ multiplex PCR was the method, and the copy in TCRdb shows in-frame clones only, minus some. The sample yields a few hundred thousand clones, 88% seen once. The receptor's source is a man aged 55 to 70 who had recovered from COVID-19. Sequencing was performed on peripheral blood. V gene TRBV7-2 combines with J gene TRBJ2-5; D perhaps matches TRBD1 (6 bases). The CDR3: CASSLRTVQETQYF. CDR3 in DNA: TGTGCCAGCAGCTTAAGGACAGTCCAAGAGACCCAGTACTTC.